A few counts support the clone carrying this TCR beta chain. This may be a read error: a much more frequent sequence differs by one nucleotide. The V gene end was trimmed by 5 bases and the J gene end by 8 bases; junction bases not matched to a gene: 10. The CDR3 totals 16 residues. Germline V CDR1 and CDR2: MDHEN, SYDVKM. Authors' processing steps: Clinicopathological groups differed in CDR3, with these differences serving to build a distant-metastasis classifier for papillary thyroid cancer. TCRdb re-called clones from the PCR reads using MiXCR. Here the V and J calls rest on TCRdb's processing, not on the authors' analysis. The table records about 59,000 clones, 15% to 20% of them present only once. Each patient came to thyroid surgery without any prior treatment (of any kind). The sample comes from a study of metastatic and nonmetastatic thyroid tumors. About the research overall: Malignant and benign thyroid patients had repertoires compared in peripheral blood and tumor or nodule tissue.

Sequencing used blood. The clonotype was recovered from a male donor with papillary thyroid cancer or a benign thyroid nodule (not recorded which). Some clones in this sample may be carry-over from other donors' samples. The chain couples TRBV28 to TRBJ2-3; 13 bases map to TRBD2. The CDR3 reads CASSPGLAGCLSTQYF. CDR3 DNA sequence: TGTGCCAGCAGTCCGGGACTAGCGGGGTGCCTTTCTACGCAGTATTTT.